These 27 T cell receptor beta chains share one sample of origin, sequenced in a study of breast tumors, draining lymph nodes, adjacent tissues. Axillary draining lymph nodes of breast cancer patients supplied the node samples. TCRdb re-called the multiplex PCR reads through MiXCR, storing one row per CDR3 protein. The sample records 90,000 to 120,000 distinct CDR3 sequences, 20% to 25% being singletons. Specimen: axillary lymph node tissue. These TCRs come from a female donor with breast cancer. Some clones in this sample may be carry-over from other donors' samples.

Comments on this clonotype: Its ends do not fully match the called genes, so a read error is possible. This sequence joins TRBV10-3 and TRBJ2-7; D gene unclear. The CDR3 sequence is 12 residues long. From germline, CDR1 is ENHRY and CDR2 SYGVKD. CDR3 sequence: CAVSVVNYEQYF. The CDR3 DNA reads as TGTGCCGTCAGCGTTGTTAACTACGAGCAGTACTTC.

As for this clonotype: This sequence may be a read error, since a much larger clone differs from it by one base. This likely comes from a read error, as the CDR3 has no conserved phenylalanine or tryptophan at its end. The gene calls are TRBV7-3 and TRBJ2-5, with a tentative D call TRBD2 (6 bases). CDR3 length: 12 amino acids. In germline, CDR1 is SGHTA, CDR2 FQGTGA. Trimming cost V 9 bases and J 1 base, with 9 bases left between them. This CDR3 is CARGLRQETQYL. The CDR3 nucleotides are TGTGCCAGGGGACTCCGCCAAGAGACCCAGTACCTC.

This clonotype was picked up many times. V is TRBV2 and J is TRBJ1-2, with D perhaps TRBD1 (5 bases). CDR1 is SNHLY and CDR2 is FYNNEI in the germline V gene. The CDR3 is made up of 13 amino acids. Trimming removed 5 bases from V and 6 bases from J, with 13 bases in between. CDR3 sequence: CASSWGPLDGYTF. The CDR3 nucleotides read TGTGCCAGCAGTTGGGGCCCTTTAGATGGCTACACCTTC.

This clonotype was picked up many times. V is TRBV20-1 and J is TRBJ2-7; 7 bases agree with TRBD1. There are 13 residues in the CDR3. Germline CDR1 and CDR2: DFQATT and SNEGSKA (reference sequence). Trimming at V came to 5 bases and at J to 3 bases, leaving 7 bases not matched to a gene. This CDR3 reads CSAFTGVNYEQYF. In DNA, the CDR3 is TGCAGTGCTTTTACAGGGGTTAACTACGAGCAGTACTTC.

This clonotype was found a few times. This rearrangement joins TRBV18 to TRBJ2-7; D is unresolved. The germline V gene encodes CDR1 KGHSH and CDR2 LQKENI. Trimming stripped 2 bases from V and 1 base from J, with 12 bases between. This CDR3 is 15 amino acids long. In DNA, the CDR3 is TGTGCCAGCTCACCAGTTCCCACACCTTCCTACGAGCAGTACTTC. Its translation is CASSPVPTPSYEQYF.

The chain combines TRBV28 with TRBJ2-3, with D possibly called TRBD1 or TRBD2 (5 bases each). Germline-derived CDR1 and CDR2 are MDHEN and SYDVKM. V lost 5 bases to trimming and J lost 6 bases, with 18 bases between them. The CDR3 sequence is 15 residues long. The CDR3 loop is CASSVGTLRLDTQYF. Here the CDR3 DNA reads TGTGCCAGCAGTGTCGGGACCTTGCGTTTGGATACGCAGTATTTT.

This clonotype was counted ten times or more. The V call is TRBV10-3, the J call TRBJ1-2; 8 bases line up with TRBD1. This CDR3 region has 17 residues. V gave up 5 bases and J gave up 1 base; unmatched junction bases: 12. Germline V lookup: CDR1 ENHRY, CDR2 SYGVKD. The CDR3 DNA sequence: TGTGCCATCAGTAGTCGGCCGGGACAGGTCTTTAACTATGGCTACACCTTC. This translates into CAISSRPGQVFNYGYTF.

Ten or more counts support this clonotype. The chain employs TRBV20-1 and TRBJ2-5, with D perhaps matching TRBD2 (7 bases). The V gene lost 0 bases and the J gene lost 2 bases, with 13 bases spanning the gap. Germline CDR1 and CDR2: DFQATT and SNEGSKA (reference sequence). The CDR3 runs 15 residues. The CDR3 loop reads CSARDRGGAQETQYF. Here the CDR3 DNA reads TGCAGTGCTAGAGATAGGGGGGGGGCTCAAGAGACCCAGTACTTC.

This clonotype came up many times. This rearrangement joins TRBV2 to TRBJ2-5; D call uncertain. Trimming removed 1 base from V and 5 bases from J, with 14 bases in between. This CDR3 region has 15 residues. CDR1 is SNHLY, CDR2 FYNNEI, per germline. In nucleotides, the CDR3 is TGTGCCAGCAGTGAAGGAGGTCGAGGCGGCGAGACCCAGTACTTC. Protein: CASSEGGRGGETQYF.

This clonotype has a count of ten or more. The chain couples TRBV2 to TRBJ1-5, with D perhaps matching TRBD1 (5 bases). Trimming left V 4 bases short and J 7 bases short, with 14 bases between. The CDR3 covers 14 residues. Germline V CDR1 and CDR2: SNHLY, FYNNEI. The CDR3 protein is CASSGGLSQQPQHF. CDR3 sequence (DNA): TGTGCCAGCAGTGGGGGACTATCCCAGCAGCCCCAGCATTTT.

J is TRBJ1-1 and V is TRBV24-1; 7 bases line up with TRBD1. V trimming: 3 bases; J trimming: 6 bases; junction bases outside the gene matches: 3. CDR1 is KGHDR, CDR2 SFDVKD, per germline. The CDR3 length is 13 residues. CDR3 DNA: TGTGCCACCAGTGATGGTGGGACAGCTGAAGCTTTCTTT. Translation gives CATSDGGTAEAFF.

The chain has TRBV5-1 and TRBJ1-1, with D hard to call. Looked up from germline, CDR1 is SGHRS and CDR2 is YFSETQ. This CDR3 comprises 13 residues. Trimming stripped 4 bases from V and 8 bases from J, with 15 bases between. CDR3 coding DNA: TGCGCCAGCAGCCAAAGCACGACTTCAGAAGCTTTCTTT. Protein product: CASSQSTTSEAFF.

This clonotype was recorded a few times. This sequence may be a read error, since a much larger clone differs from it by one base. The V gene is TRBV6-5, the J gene TRBJ2-7; weak D call: TRBD1 (6 bases). Trimming stripped 0 bases from V and 9 bases from J, with 12 bases between. CDR3 size: 13 residues. Germline V gives CDR1 MNHEY, CDR2 SVGAGI. The chain's CDR3 is CASSYSFGGGQYF. Written as DNA, the CDR3 is TGTGCCAGCAGTTACTCGTTTGGGGGCGGGCAGTACTTC.

This clonotype was recorded at least ten times. The genes are TRBV5-5 and TRBJ2-7; TRBD1 might be the D (5 bases). In germline, CDR1 is SGHKS, CDR2 YYEKEE (reference sequence). This CDR3 region has 11 residues. Trimming pared 4 bases from V and 4 bases from J, leaving 6 bases between. The CDR3 sequence is CASSRQYEQYF. The CDR3 region has the DNA TGTGCCAGCAGCCGACAGTACGAGCAGTACTTC.

Many counts were recorded for this clonotype. The rearrangement uses TRBV5-1 and TRBJ1-6; no firm D call. The CDR3 is 14 amino acids. With 6 bases removed from V and 8 bases from J, the gap between germline ends came to 15 bases. Germline lookup yields CDR1 SGHRS and CDR2 YFSETQ. The CDR3 loop reads CASTMGPKDSPLHF. The CDR3 nucleotides read TGCGCCAGCACGATGGGCCCGAAGGATTCACCCCTCCACTTT.

There are many counts of this clonotype. The chain employs TRBV5-1 and TRBJ2-2, with 9 bases matching TRBD1. This CDR3 contains 14 residues. The ends lost 3 bases at V and 10 bases at J; junction bases unmatched: 7. Germline CDR1 is SGHRS and CDR2 is YFSETQ. CDR3 sequence reads: CASSSGTGIEELFF. Written as DNA, the CDR3 is TGCGCCAGCAGCTCCGGGACAGGGATCGAGGAGCTGTTTTTT.

This clonotype was recorded many times. CDR3 sequence reads: CSAPRPGQGNEKLFF. The CDR3 coding sequence is TGCAGTGCTCCCAGACCGGGACAGGGTAATGAAAAACTGTTTTTT. The chain couples TRBV20-1 to TRBJ1-4; 9 bases align to TRBD1. The CDR3 has 15 amino acids. The germline V gene encodes CDR1 DFQATT and CDR2 SNEGSKA (reference sequence). V shed 5 bases, J shed 4 bases, and the junction held 8 bases outside the gene matches.

This clonotype was detected many times. The CDR3: CASSNPRAQETQYF. The CDR3 DNA reads as TGCGCCAGCAGCAACCCGCGGGCGCAAGAGACCCAGTACTTC. V is TRBV5-1 and J is TRBJ2-5; perhaps TRBD2 as D (5 bases). V lost 4 bases and J 2 bases, leaving 12 bases between the germline ends. The CDR3 extends over 14 amino acids. Germline V gene sequence: CDR1 SGHRS, CDR2 YFSETQ.

This clonotype appeared many times. This chain links TRBV13 with TRBJ2-7, with 12 bases matching TRBD1. Unmatched junction bases numbered 6, after V lost 4 bases and J lost 5 bases. From germline, CDR1 is PRHDT and CDR2 FYEKMQ (reference sequence). The CDR3 has 15 amino acids. CDR3 in DNA: TGTGCCAGCAGCTCACCGGGACAGGGGGCGGACGAGCAGTACTTC. It specifies CASSSPGQGADEQYF.

The table lists this clonotype with many counts. The chain links TRBV5-6 to TRBJ1-3; 9 bases line up with TRBD1. Germline CDR1 SGHDT, CDR2 YYEEEE. The CDR3 runs to 15 residues. After removal of 4 bases from V and 4 bases from J, the junction contained 6 bases not matched to a gene. The CDR3 loop is CASSLWDRVGNTIYF. CDR3 in DNA: TGTGCCAGCAGCCTATGGGACAGGGTAGGAAACACCATATATTTT.

The V call is TRBV12-3 or TRBV12-4, the J call TRBJ2-7; tentative D call: TRBD2 (5 bases). The CDR3 contains 14 residues. The V and J ends lost 4 bases and 7 bases respectively, with 17 bases between them. Here the CDR3 DNA reads TGTGCCAGCAGTTCCTTGGGAGAGGCCCGAGAGCAGTACTTC. It specifies CASSSLGEAREQYF.

This clonotype came up once. A junction end diverges from the germline sequence, so it may reflect a read error. The gene calls are TRBV19 and TRBJ2-3; 10 bases agree with TRBD2. CDR3 size: 14 residues. CDR1 LNHDA and CDR2 SQIVND come from the germline V gene (reference sequence). CDR3 sequence reads: CACSSGRFPDTQYF. The CDR3 DNA follows: TGTGCCTGTAGTAGCGGGAGGTTTCCAGATACGCAGTATTTT.

This clonotype has at least ten counts. The chain carries TRBV7-9 and TRBJ1-2; a weak D match, TRBD1 (5 bases). The V gene lost 5 bases and the J gene lost 6 bases, with 13 bases spanning the gap. CDR1 is SEHNR and CDR2 is FQNEAQ in the germline V gene (reference sequence). This CDR3 has 13 residues. CDR3 sequence: CASSARGGDGYTF. CDR3 sequence (DNA): TGTGCCAGCAGCGCTAGGGGCGGGGATGGCTACACCTTC.

A note on this clonotype: This may arise from a read error, as a much more abundant clone is one base away. This chain connects TRBV19 to TRBJ1-2; tentative D call: TRBD1 (5 bases). Trimming pared 4 bases from V and 9 bases from J, leaving 12 bases between. The CDR3 extends over 12 amino acids. Germline-derived CDR1 and CDR2 are LNHDA and SQIVND (reference sequence). Written as DNA, the CDR3 is TGTGCCAGTAGTACAAGGGGCAGGAGCTACACCTTC. Translated: CASSTRGRSYTF.

In this sample, this clonotype turned up many times. This chain connects TRBV5-1 to TRBJ2-7; D possibly corresponds to TRBD2 (6 bases). V dropped 4 bases and J dropped 6 bases, with 14 bases sitting between them. This CDR3 spans 13 amino acids. Germline V gene lookup returns CDR1 SGHRS and CDR2 YFSETQ. The CDR3 sequence: CASSPRTEGEQYF. CDR3 bases: TGCGCCAGCAGCCCCCGGACGGAGGGCGAGCAGTACTTC.

The chain combines TRBV7-8 with TRBJ2-7; perhaps TRBD2 as D (5 bases). Deletions cut 5 bases from V and 7 bases from J, with 18 bases between. Germline lookup yields CDR1 SGHVS and CDR2 FQNEAQ. CDR3 length: 14 residues. CDR3: CASSAHPGNQEQYF. The CDR3 bases are TGTGCCAGCAGCGCACATCCGGGGAACCAGGAGCAGTACTTC.

DNA of the CDR3: TGTGCCATCAGGGACGTAGGGGACACTGAAGCTTTCTTT. Its protein product is CAIRDVGDTEAFF. The chain uses TRBV10-3 and TRBJ1-1; TRBD1 might be the D (5 bases). Trimming took 6 bases from V and 3 from J, leaving 11 bases between them. CDR1 and CDR2 (germline): ENHRY, SYGVKD. CDR3 length: 13 residues.